This record concerns one T cell receptor beta chain sequence. This clone was counted a single time. What this receptor recognizes is not known. No much larger clone is present one base from it, and per-base qualities are unavailable. The CDR3 numbers 14 residues from cysteine through phenylalanine. The retained sequence is limited to the CDR3, 42 bases, with the frame set at the first base. V is shortened by 5 bases, J by 6 bases, and the region joining them spans 14 bases. Per the germline V gene (reference sequence), MNHEY is the CDR1 and SMNVEV is the CDR2. This sample was included in a study of T cell changes during pregnancy in multiple sclerosis (dated by TCRdb to about 2019). About the investigation overall: The study looked at changes in the T cell repertoire across pregnancy in women with multiple sclerosis.

Library preparation used the immunoSEQ multiplex PCR assay. The clones in this table, taken by TCRdb from immuneACCESS, are in-frame only. Not every clone is retained; where verified, under half of the shortfall comes from an unresolved V gene, and the cause of the rest is unknown. Counted in this sample were 130,000 or so clones; approximately 95% of them appeared once. The ten biggest clones cover roughly 6.2% of the sample. This clonotype originated in a female donor with multiple sclerosis, enrolled in a pregnancy study. The sample was peripheral blood, taken before pregnancy. The sequence links TRBV27 to TRBJ1-5; the D gene cannot be named for sure. The DNA sequence is as follows: TGTGCCAGCAGTGCATGGTTTGTGAGTCAGCCCCAGCATTTT. The resulting protein is CASSAWFVSQPQHF.